Below, 19 T cell receptor beta chains from the same sample are listed, as sequenced in a study of T cell changes during pregnancy in multiple sclerosis. TCRdb's copy holds only in-frame clones and misses some; the assay was immunoSEQ multiplex PCR. The data contain roughly 35,000 clones, 85% to 95% of them singletons. The sample here was CD4+ T cells from peripheral blood mononuclear cells, taken in the third trimester of pregnancy. The source is a female donor in good health, enrolled as a control in a pregnancy study.

The chain is built from TRBV5-1 and TRBJ2-3; TRBD2 aligns across 13 bases. Unmatched junction bases numbered 4, after V lost 2 bases and J lost 10 bases. The length of the CDR3 is 14 residues. CDR1 and CDR2 from the germline V gene are SGHRS and YFSETQ. The CDR3 is CASSLGLAGAPQYF. The DNA of the CDR3 is TGCGCCAGCAGCTTAGGACTAGCGGGGGCTCCGCAGTATTTT.

The chain is built from TRBV5-4 and TRBJ1-6; TRBD1 matches at 7 bases. This CDR3 has 15 amino acids. Germline V gene data show CDR1 as SGHNT and CDR2 as YYREEE (reference sequence). J gave up 9 bases and V 1 base, and 7 bases lay outside the gene matches. CDR3 DNA: TGTGCCAGCAGCTTGCGGGACAGCAATCTTTCACCCCTCCACTTT. Translating it yields CASSLRDSNLSPLHF.

The rearrangement links TRBV7-8 to TRBJ1-2; possibly TRBD1 for D (5 bases). V was cut by 0 bases and J by 1 base, with 9 bases left in between. The CDR3 consists of 15 residues. CDR1 and CDR2 from the germline V gene are SGHVS and FQNEAQ. The CDR3 nucleotides read TGTGCCAGCAGCTTAGCGCGGCAGGGTAACTATGGCTACACCTTC. It encodes CASSLARQGNYGYTF.

This chain links TRBV5-6 with TRBJ1-1; TRBD1 matches 7 bases. The ends lost 6 bases at V and 8 bases at J; junction bases unmatched: 16. Germline V gene lookup returns CDR1 SGHDT and CDR2 YYEEEE. The CDR3 sequence is 15 residues long. CDR3 loop: CASNTATRGLSEAFF. For the CDR3, the DNA is TGTGCCAGCAATACCGCTACCAGGGGGTTATCCGAAGCTTTCTTT.

The chain joins TRBV7-6 to TRBJ1-6; unclear D gene. The germline V gene has CDR1 SGHVS and CDR2 FNYEAQ. Trimming took 2 bases from V and 7 from J, leaving 9 bases between them. The CDR3 extends over 14 amino acids. This chain's CDR3 is CASSLTPGNSPLHF. The CDR3 coding sequence is TGTGCCAGCAGCTTAACCCCCGGGAATTCACCCCTCCACTTT.

This rearrangement joins TRBV7-3 to TRBJ2-3, with a possible D match to TRBD1 (6 bases). The CDR3 has 15 amino acids. CDR1 SGHTA and CDR2 FQGTGA come from the germline V gene. Trimming shortened V by 4 bases and J by 7 bases, and 18 bases separated the two germline ends. CDR3 region: CASSSGQRIGNTQYF. The CDR3 coding sequence is TGTGCCAGCAGCTCTGGACAGAGGATAGGTAATACGCAGTATTTT.

This clone was recorded only once. The chain recombines TRBV9 with TRBJ2-5, with TRBD2 identical over 9 bases. J was trimmed by 5 bases and V by 7 bases; bases with no gene match: 6. Germline values: CDR1 SGDLS, CDR2 YYNGEE. The CDR3 sequence is 13 residues long. Here the CDR3 DNA reads TGTGCCAGCGGTGGCGGGGGGGCGGAGACCCAGTACTTC. Translating gives CASGGGGAETQYF.

This chain uses TRBV7-2 with TRBJ1-2, with 7 nucleotides matching TRBD1. V lost 4 bases and J lost 3; bases outside the gene matches: 5. The CDR3 contains 14 residues. Germline loops: CDR1 SGHTA, CDR2 FQGNSA. This CDR3 reads CASSSDTGDYGYTF. As DNA, the CDR3 is TGTGCCAGCAGCTCGGATACAGGGGACTATGGCTACACCTTC.

The chain links TRBV5-4 to TRBJ2-4; 9 nucleotides align to TRBD2. The germline V gene has CDR1 SGHNT and CDR2 YYREEE (reference sequence). The CDR3 runs to 16 residues. The junction had 10 bases not matched to a gene; V was cut back by 3 bases and J by 6 bases. The CDR3 is CASSSLLRGGRNIQYF. The CDR3 DNA reads TGTGCCAGCAGCTCCCTTTTGCGGGGGGGCCGAAACATTCAGTACTTC.

V gene TRBV27 combines with J gene TRBJ2-1, with 7 bases matching TRBD1. The CDR3 has 17 residues. Unmatched junction bases numbered 18, after V lost 7 bases and J lost 6 bases. From germline, CDR1 is MNHEY and CDR2 SMNVEV (reference sequence). CDR3 DNA: TGTGCCAGCACCTATCTAACCCTTCTGGACAGGCCCAATGAGCAGTTCTTC. This translates into CASTYLTLLDRPNEQFF.

This rearrangement joins TRBV5-1 to TRBJ1-1; TRBD1 aligns across 10 bases. This CDR3 is built from 14 residues. The trim removed 5 bases at V and 5 bases at J, leaving 6 bases unmatched. Germline CDR1 is SGHRS and CDR2 is YFSETQ. CDR3 bases: TGCGCCAGCAGACGACAGGGGGCTGGTACTGAAGCTTTCTTT. Translated, it gives CASRRQGAGTEAFF.

V is TRBV9 and J is TRBJ1-3; D is ambiguous. Germline V gives CDR1 SGDLS, CDR2 YYNGEE. Trimming shortened V by 1 base and J by 8 bases, and 4 bases separated the two germline ends. The CDR3 has 11 residues. Written as DNA, the CDR3 is TGTGCCAGCAGCGTAACGGACACCATATATTTT. It encodes CASSVTDTIYF.

V and J are TRBV5-1 and TRBJ2-7; weak D call: TRBD1 (6 bases). Trimming removed 7 bases from V and 4 bases from J, with 15 bases in between. The V gene's germline CDR1 is SGHRS and CDR2 YFSETQ. The CDR3 runs 13 residues. CDR3 coding DNA: TGCGCCAGCCAGGGGCAGACTCCTTACGAGCAGTACTTC. Protein product: CASQGQTPYEQYF.

The rearrangement links TRBV5-6 to TRBJ1-5; D gene uncertain. The V gene's germline CDR1 is SGHDT and CDR2 YYEEEE. V was shortened by 1 base and J by 1 base, with 9 bases between the two germline ends. The CDR3 runs 15 residues. CDR3 sequence: CASSLTGGSNQPQHF. The CDR3 DNA is TGTGCCAGCAGCTTGACGGGAGGGAGCAATCAGCCCCAGCATTTT.

This clone was found a few times. The chain has TRBV30 and TRBJ1-5; a possible D gene is TRBD1 (5 bases). The CDR3 extends over 17 amino acids. Germline V lookup: CDR1 GTSNPN, CDR2 SVGIG (reference sequence). V lost 0 bases and J lost 1, with 16 bases in between. This CDR3 is CAWSVQAGGWSNQPQHF. Here the CDR3 DNA reads TGTGCCTGGAGTGTGCAGGCGGGGGGATGGAGCAATCAGCCCCAGCATTTT.

The V call is TRBV18, the J call TRBJ2-7; 13 bases agree with TRBD2. Germline CDR1 reads KGHSH; CDR2 reads LQKENI. With 3 bases clipped from V and 5 bases from J, the junction kept 4 bases outside the gene matches. The CDR3 loop spans 15 amino acids. CDR3 sequence: CASSPTSGGAHEQYF. Here the CDR3 DNA reads TGTGCCAGCTCACCTACTAGCGGGGGGGCCCACGAGCAGTACTTC.

The chain links TRBV6-5 to TRBJ2-7; 8 bases line up with TRBD1. This CDR3 contains 14 residues. Germline CDR1 and CDR2: MNHEY and SVGAGI. The ends lost 6 bases at V and 7 bases at J; junction bases unmatched: 11. The CDR3 region has the DNA TGTGCCAGCAGGGACCCCAGGGGGCTCGGGGAGCAGTACTTC. Translation: CASRDPRGLGEQYF.

V is TRBV7-2 and J is TRBJ1-1; 10 nucleotides match TRBD1. Germline trimming cut 0 bases from V and 7 bases from J; bases unmatched to any gene: 11. The CDR3 loop spans 17 amino acids. CDR1 is SGHTA, CDR2 FQGNSA, per germline. The CDR3 spells CASSLATGTGVLGEAFF. For the CDR3, the DNA is TGTGCCAGCAGCTTAGCTACCGGGACAGGGGTCTTGGGTGAAGCTTTCTTT.

The V call is TRBV6-1, the J call TRBJ1-5; 7 positions match TRBD1. J was trimmed by 3 bases and V by 7 bases; bases with no gene match: 6. CDR3 length: 14 residues. Per the germline V gene, CDR1 is MNHNS and CDR2 is SASEGT. The CDR3, as DNA: TGTGCCAGCAACCCGACAGGGTCCAATCAGCCCCAGCATTTT. This sequence encodes CASNPTGSNQPQHF.